This is a list of T cell receptor beta chains from one sample in a study of CD8+ T cells in alopecia areata. Clones were read by immunoSEQ multiplex PCR, and TCRdb kept only the in-frame ones, dropping some. Of 170,000 or so clones listed, roughly 61% are singletons. Sequencing was performed on CD8+ T cells sorted from blood, taken at week 24, from a patient treated with tofacitinib. These TCRs come from a human donor with alopecia areata. CDR3s include the opening cysteine and the closing phenylalanine or tryptophan. A D gene is named only where the DNA matches it firmly. Expanded clones get a size class; other rows say once, few or many, or leave the size out.

V gene	clone size	J gene	D gene	CDR3 protein	CDR3 DNA
TRBV14	-	TRBJ2-3	-	CASSPRRSTDTQYF	TGTGCCAGCAGCCCGCGGCGGAGCACAGATACGCAGTATTTT
TRBV5-6	-	TRBJ2-7	-	CASSLEGAGEQYF	TGTGCCAGCAGCTTGGAGGGGGCGGGGGAGCAGTACTTC
TRBV9	-	TRBJ2-3	-	CASSVVGPEGDTQYF	TGTGCCAGCAGCGTAGTGGGCCCGGAGGGAGATACGCAGTATTTT
TRBV27	-	TRBJ2-1	TRBD1	CASSSGGSYNEQFF	TGTGCCAGCAGTTCAGGGGGATCCTACAATGAGCAGTTCTTC
TRBV27	-	TRBJ2-7	-	CASSFSNRGTYEQYF	TGTGCCAGCAGTTTCAGCAATCGAGGGACCTACGAGCAGTACTTC
TRBV30	-	TRBJ2-5	TRBD2	CAWSVGTSGGETQYF	TGTGCCTGGAGTGTGGGGACTAGCGGGGGAGAGACCCAGTACTTC
TRBV27	-	TRBJ1-2	-	CASSLSRNYGYTF	TGTGCCAGCAGTTTGAGTAGGAACTATGGCTACACCTTC
TRBV28	once	TRBJ1-5	TRBD1	CASSLSGTGGNQPQHF	TGTGCCAGCAGTTTATCCGGGACAGGGGGCAATCAGCCCCAGCATTTT
TRBV5-6	-	TRBJ2-3	TRBD2	CASSLPSGVRTDTQYF	TGTGCCAGCAGCTTGCCCAGCGGGGTGCGCACAGATACGCAGTATTTT
TRBV2	-	TRBJ1-2	-	CASGGRANYGYTF	TGTGCCAGCGGTGGGCGCGCTAACTATGGCTACACCTTC
TRBV25-1	-	TRBJ2-5	-	CATTREGTQYF	TGTGCCACAACAAGGGAAGGGACCCAGTACTTC
TRBV5-6	-	TRBJ1-1	-	CASSPTMNTEAFF	TGTGCCAGCAGCCCGACCATGAACACTGAAGCTTTCTTT
TRBV5-6	-	TRBJ2-1	-	CASSLSYNEQFF	TGTGCCAGCAGCCTCAGCTACAATGAGCAGTTCTTC
TRBV14	-	TRBJ1-1	TRBD1	CASRIQGDTEAFF	TGTGCCAGCAGAATTCAGGGGGACACTGAAGCTTTCTTT
TRBV10-1	once	TRBJ1-2	-	CASSDSLGYGYTF	TGCGCCAGCAGTGATTCGTTGGGTTATGGCTACACCTTC
TRBV27	few	TRBJ1-2	-	CASSPRVGIYGYTF	TGTGCCAGCAGCCCGCGGGTCGGGATCTATGGCTACACCTTC
TRBV29-1	-	TRBJ1-5	TRBD1	CSVEGDREGQPQHF	TGCAGCGTTGAAGGGGACAGGGAAGGGCAGCCCCAGCATTTT
TRBV28	-	TRBJ2-1	TRBD2	CASRTFSGGAYNEQFF	TGTGCCAGCAGAACCTTCAGCGGGGGGGCTTACAATGAGCAGTTCTTC
TRBV13	once	TRBJ1-1	-	CASSLARRDRGEAFF	TGTGCCAGCAGCTTAGCTAGGCGGGACCGGGGCGAAGCTTTCTTT
TRBV6-1	-	TRBJ2-1	-	CASSLAGYWQNEQFF	TGTGCCAGCAGTCTCGCAGGGTATTGGCAGAATGAGCAGTTCTTC
TRBV20-1	-	TRBJ1-3	-	CSAPQGYTIYF	TGCAGTGCGCCACAGGGTTACACCATATATTTT